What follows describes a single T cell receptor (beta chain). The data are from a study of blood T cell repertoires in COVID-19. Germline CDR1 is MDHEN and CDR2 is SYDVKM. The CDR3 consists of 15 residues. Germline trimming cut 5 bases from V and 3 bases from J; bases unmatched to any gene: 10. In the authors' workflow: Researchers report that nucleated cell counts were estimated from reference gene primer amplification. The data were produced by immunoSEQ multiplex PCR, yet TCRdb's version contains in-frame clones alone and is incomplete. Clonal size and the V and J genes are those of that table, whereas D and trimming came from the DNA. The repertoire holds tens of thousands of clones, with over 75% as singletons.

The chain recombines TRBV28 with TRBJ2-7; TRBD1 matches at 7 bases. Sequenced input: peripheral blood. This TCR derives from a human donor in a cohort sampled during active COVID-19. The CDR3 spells CASSLGTALRYEQYF. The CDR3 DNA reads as TGTGCCAGCAGTCTGGGGACAGCGTTGCGCTACGAGCAGTACTTC.